The 5 T cell receptor beta chains in this list originate from one sample, sequenced in a study of control samples from healthy donors and cancer patients. The assay was immunoSEQ multiplex PCR, and TCRdb's table has in-frame clones only and misses some. The sample lists approximately 84,000 clones; about nine tenths were seen once. The sequenced sample consisted of blood. The receptors here all came from a man aged 25 to 40 in good health.

The chain couples TRBV5-1 to TRBJ2-7; a weak D match, TRBD1 (6 bases). The germline V gene encodes CDR1 SGHRS and CDR2 YFSETQ. The V end was cut by 3 bases, the J end by 1 base, with 11 bases between. The CDR3 consists of 14 residues. The CDR3 loop is CASSSGTMSYEQYF. In nucleotides, the CDR3 is TGCGCCAGCAGCTCCGGGACAATGTCCTACGAGCAGTACTTC.

Only one count was recorded for this clone. The chain has TRBV7-2 and TRBJ2-3; TRBD1 is a possible D gene (5 bases). The ends were cut back, 2 bases at V and 0 bases at J, with 6 bases in the middle. CDR3 length equals 14 residues. Germline V gene sequence: CDR1 SGHTA, CDR2 FQGNSA. Here the CDR3 reads CASSLRQSTDTQYF. The DNA of the CDR3 is TGTGCCAGCAGCTTACGACAGAGCACAGATACGCAGTATTTT.

In its sample, this clone was seen a few times. This chain uses TRBV27 with TRBJ1-3; D remains ambiguous. The V and J ends lost 10 bases and 2 bases respectively, with 18 bases between them. The CDR3 consists of 15 residues. Germline assignment: CDR1 MNHEY and CDR2 SMNVEV (reference sequence). Here the CDR3 reads CATKKDRGTGNTIYF. CDR3 DNA: TGTGCCACTAAAAAAGATCGGGGAACTGGAAACACCATATATTTT.

Worth noting for this clone: A junction end diverges from the germline sequence, so it may reflect a read error. V is TRBV19 and J is TRBJ1-4; the match to TRBD1 covers 7 bases. This CDR3 has 16 residues. The V gene's germline CDR1 is LNHDA and CDR2 SQIVND (reference sequence). CDR3 protein: CASSMHATGTTEKLFF. The CDR3 DNA is TGTGCCAGTAGTATGCACGCGACAGGGACTACTGAAAAACTGTTTTTT.

The gene calls are TRBV6-1 and TRBJ2-1; possibly TRBD1 for D (5 bases). CDR1 is MNHNS and CDR2 is SASEGT in the germline V gene. This CDR3 comprises 17 residues. Trimming removed 4 bases from V and 0 bases from J, with 16 bases in between. CDR3 nucleotide sequence: TGTGCCAGCAGTGCGCTCTCAGGACACAGCTCCTACAATGAGCAGTTCTTC. Translating it yields CASSALSGHSSYNEQFF.